The 8 T cell receptor beta chains below were found in one sample sequenced in a study of draining lymph node invasion in breast cancer. Sorting for CD4+ CD45RA- CD25high cells yielded memory regulatory T cells. Via MiXCR, TCRdb re-called the bulk RNA-seq reads, giving one row per CDR3 protein. This sample has over a thousand distinct CDR3 sequences, with roughly 61% found just once. The sequenced material came from sorted memory Tregs from a lymph node. These receptor sequences come from a female donor with luminal breast cancer.

The chain recombines TRBV18 with TRBJ1-1, with D perhaps TRBD1 (6 bases). Germline-derived CDR1 and CDR2 are KGHSH and LQKENI. V gave up 4 bases and J gave up 1 base, with 7 bases separating them. The CDR3 has 13 amino acids. CDR3 nucleotides: TGTGCCAGCTCACTCAGGGGGAACACTGAAGCTTTCTTT. It is translated as CASSLRGNTEAFF.

This clonotype has only a few counts. This sequence joins TRBV5-6 and TRBJ1-5; D not resolved. Germline CDR1 and CDR2: SGHDT and YYEEEE. Trimming shortened V by 4 bases and J by 6 bases, and 8 bases separated the two germline ends. The CDR3 sequence is 12 residues long. The CDR3 protein is CASSSPGQPQHF. The CDR3 DNA reads TGTGCCAGCAGCAGCCCGGGTCAGCCCCAGCATTTT.

This clonotype was detected only a few times. CDR3 nucleotide sequence: TGTGCCAGCAGCACCGACCCACAGGGAATAGCCGAAAAACTGTTTTTT. This encodes CASSTDPQGIAEKLFF. The chain is built from TRBV5-4 and TRBJ1-4; D is perhaps TRBD1 (6 bases). The CDR3 is made up of 16 amino acids. Germline assignment: CDR1 SGHNT and CDR2 YYREEE (reference sequence). V was shortened by 4 bases and J by 8 bases, with 21 bases between the two germline ends.

The rearrangement uses TRBV18 and TRBJ1-5, with 8 bases that match TRBD1. Per germline, CDR1 KGHSH and CDR2 LQKENI. The V and J ends lost 2 bases and 7 bases, in that order; junction bases with no gene match: 7. The CDR3 is made up of 15 amino acids. The CDR3 nucleotides read TGTGCCAGCTCACCAACAGGGGGTATCGGGCAGCCCCAGCATTTT. It is translated as CASSPTGGIGQPQHF. The whole variable domain, remainder taken from reference TRBV18 and TRBJ1-5, is NAGVMQNPRHLVRRRGQEARLRCSPMKGHSHVYWYRQLPEEGLKFMVYLQKENIIDESGMPKERFSAEFPKEGPSILRIQQVVRGDSAAYFCASSPTGGIGQPQHFGDGTRLSIL.

A single count supports this clonotype. V is TRBV4-1 and J is TRBJ2-3; TRBD2 is a possible D gene (5 bases). Trimming removed 0 bases from V and 5 bases from J, with 15 bases in between. Germline values: CDR1 MGHRA, CDR2 YSYEKL. CDR3 length: 16 amino acids. Written as DNA, the CDR3 is TGCGCCAGCAGCCAAGATAAGCGATATGAGGGAGATACGCAGTATTTT. Protein sequence: CASSQDKRYEGDTQYF.

In its sample, this clonotype was seen once. This chain joins TRBV6-5 and TRBJ1-5; D is uncertain. This CDR3 has 16 residues. V was cut by 4 bases and J by 0 bases, with 13 bases left in between. The germline CDR1 and CDR2 sequences are MNHEY and SVGAGI. CDR3 DNA sequence: TGTGCCAGCAGTTCGTTCCGAGGACTTAGCAATCAGCCCCAGCATTTT. This encodes CASSSFRGLSNQPQHF.

The gene calls are TRBV6-1 and TRBJ1-1; no definite D call. The CDR3 covers 10 residues. With 2 bases removed from V and 11 bases from J, the gap between germline ends came to 6 bases. In germline, CDR1 is MNHNS, CDR2 SASEGT. The chain's CDR3 is CASSELAAFF. CDR3 nucleotides: TGTGCCAGCAGTGAACTCGCCGCTTTCTTT.

The V gene is TRBV6-6, the J gene TRBJ1-1, with TRBD1 matching over 7 bases. Trimming took 6 bases from V and 8 from J; bases not matched to a gene: 21. CDR3 size: 17 residues. Germline V gene data show CDR1 as MNHNY and CDR2 as SVGAGI (reference sequence). CDR3: CASRIILVIRQTGEAFF. The CDR3 DNA follows: TGTGCCAGCAGAATCATACTCGTCATACGCCAGACAGGGGAAGCTTTCTTT.